This TCR beta chain was documented in a study of PD-1 blockade in classical Hodgkin lymphoma. Of note for this clone: Its antigen is still unknown.

This CDR3 has 17 amino acids. Relapse was seen in all patients after autologous stem cell transplantation, and brentuximab vedotin exposure was variable. Assay: immunoSEQ multiplex PCR; the TCRdb copy retains only in-frame clones and omits some. The sample lists 30,000 to 45,000 clones; around 63% were seen once. Regarding the study as a whole: As was reported, newly diagnosed patients showed lower baseline TCR diversity than healthy donors did.

The V and J genes are TRBV21-1 and TRBJ1-5; TRBD1 is taken as the D call from the table, unchecked against the DNA. TRBV21-1 is described as a pseudogene. This TCR was sampled from a human donor with classical Hodgkin lymphoma. The sequences come from peripheral blood mononuclear cells (PBMCs), collected before the second cycle of nivolumab. The CDR3 region is CASRKRQGTLGNQPQHF. CDR3 DNA: TGTGCCAGCAGAAAGAGACAGGGGACACTGGGCAATCAGCCCCAGCATTTT.